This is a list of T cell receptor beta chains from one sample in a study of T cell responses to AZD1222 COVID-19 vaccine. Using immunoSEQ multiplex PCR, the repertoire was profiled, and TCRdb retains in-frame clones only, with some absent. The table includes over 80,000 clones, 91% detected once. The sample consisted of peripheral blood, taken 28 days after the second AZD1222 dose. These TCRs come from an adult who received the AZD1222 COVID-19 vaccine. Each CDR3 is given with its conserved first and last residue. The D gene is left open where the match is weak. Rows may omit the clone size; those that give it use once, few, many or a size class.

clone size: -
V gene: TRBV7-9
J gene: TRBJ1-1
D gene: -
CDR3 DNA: TGTGCCAGCAGCGCGAAGGGAGGAACTGAAGCTTTCTTT
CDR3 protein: CASSAKGGTEAFF

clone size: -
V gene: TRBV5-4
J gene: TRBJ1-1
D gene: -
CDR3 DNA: TGTGCCAGCAGCTTGGCAGGGGTGGCCACTGAAGCTTTCTTT
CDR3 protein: CASSLAGVATEAFF

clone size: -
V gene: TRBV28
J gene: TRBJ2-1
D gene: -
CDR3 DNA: TGTGCCAGCAGATACAGGCCCTCCTACAATGAGCAGTTCTTC
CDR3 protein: CASRYRPSYNEQFF

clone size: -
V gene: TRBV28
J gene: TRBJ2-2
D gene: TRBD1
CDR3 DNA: TGTGCCGGCCGGGACAGTGACACCGGGGAGCTGTTTTTT
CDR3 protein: CAGRDSDTGELFF

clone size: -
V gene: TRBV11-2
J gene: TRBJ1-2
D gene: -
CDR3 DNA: TGTGCCAGCAGCCCAGGACGTTTGGGCTATGGCTACACCTTC
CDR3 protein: CASSPGRLGYGYTF

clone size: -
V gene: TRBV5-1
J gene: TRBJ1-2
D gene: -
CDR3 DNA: TGCGCCAGCAGCTTGACGAGAATGGATGGCTACACCTTC
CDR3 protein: CASSLTRMDGYTF

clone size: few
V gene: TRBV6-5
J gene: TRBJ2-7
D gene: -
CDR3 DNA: TGTGCCAGCAGCGATACCGGGGGCGAGCAGTACTTC
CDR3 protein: CASSDTGGEQYF

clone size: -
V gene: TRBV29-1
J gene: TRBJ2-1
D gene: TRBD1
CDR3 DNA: TGCAGCGTTTCCCCCGGACAGGGAGCCAATGAGCAGTTCTTC
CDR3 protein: CSVSPGQGANEQFF

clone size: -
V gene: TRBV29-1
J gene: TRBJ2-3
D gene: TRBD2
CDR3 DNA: TGCAGCCTATCCCCCTTTCCCGGGACTAAAAGCGTTCGGGATACGCAGTATTTT
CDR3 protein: CSLSPFPGTKSVRDTQYF

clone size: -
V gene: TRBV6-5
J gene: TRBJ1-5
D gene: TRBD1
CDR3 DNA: TGTGCCAGCCGCCTAGACAGGGGAGATCAGCCCCAGCATTTT
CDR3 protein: CASRLDRGDQPQHF

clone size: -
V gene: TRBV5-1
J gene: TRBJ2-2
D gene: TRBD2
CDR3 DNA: TGCGCCAGCAGCACCGGACTAGCGGGAGTTGTTCCCGGGGAGCTGTTTTTT
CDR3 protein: CASSTGLAGVVPGELFF

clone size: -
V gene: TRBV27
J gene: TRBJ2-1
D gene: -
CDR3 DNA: TGTGCCAGCAGTTTATGGAGTAGCGGCAACAATGAGCAGTTCTTC
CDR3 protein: CASSLWSSGNNEQFF

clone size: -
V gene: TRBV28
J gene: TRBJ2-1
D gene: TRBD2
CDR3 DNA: TGTGCCAGCAGCCTCGGGACTAGCGACTACAATGAGCAGTTCTTC
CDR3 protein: CASSLGTSDYNEQFF

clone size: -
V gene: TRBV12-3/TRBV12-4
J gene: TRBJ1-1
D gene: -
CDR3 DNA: TGTGCCAGCAGTTTGGGGGCGACAGCTTTCTTT
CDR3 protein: CASSLGATAFF

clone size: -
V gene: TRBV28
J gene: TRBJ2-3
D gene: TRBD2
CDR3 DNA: TGTGCCAGCGGGGGGGGACTAGCGGGAGGGCCTGGGTATTTT
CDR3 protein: CASGGGLAGGPGYF

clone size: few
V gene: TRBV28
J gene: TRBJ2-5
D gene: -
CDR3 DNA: TGTGCCAGCAGTTACGCGCAAATGGGAGAGACCCAGTACTTC
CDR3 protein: CASSYAQMGETQYF

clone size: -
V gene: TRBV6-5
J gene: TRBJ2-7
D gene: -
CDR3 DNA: TGTGCCAGCAGAACCGGGCCAGCCTACGAGCAGTACTTC
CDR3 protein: CASRTGPAYEQYF

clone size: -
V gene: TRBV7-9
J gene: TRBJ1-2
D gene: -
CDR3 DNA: TGTGCCAGCAGCCAAGAAAGCTATGGCTACACCTTC
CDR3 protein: CASSQESYGYTF

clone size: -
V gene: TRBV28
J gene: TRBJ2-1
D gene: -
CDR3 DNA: TGTGCCAGCAGTCCCACGTGGAATGAGCAGTTCTTC
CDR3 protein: CASSPTWNEQFF

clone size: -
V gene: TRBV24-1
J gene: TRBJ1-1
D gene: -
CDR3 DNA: TGTGCCACCAGTGATCAAAAACAGGGTTTAACTGAAGCTTTCTTT
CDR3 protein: CATSDQKQGLTEAFF

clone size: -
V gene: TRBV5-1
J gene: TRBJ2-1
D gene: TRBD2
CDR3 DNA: TGCGCCAGCAGCTTGGCCGGGACTAGCGGGAATGGGTTCTTC
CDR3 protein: CASSLAGTSGNGFF

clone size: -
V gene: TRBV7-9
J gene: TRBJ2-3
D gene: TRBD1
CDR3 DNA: TGTGCCAGCAGCTTAAGACAGGGGGCAGATACGCAGTATTTT
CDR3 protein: CASSLRQGADTQYF

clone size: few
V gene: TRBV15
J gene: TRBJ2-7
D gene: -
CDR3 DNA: TGTGCCACCAGCAGCGTGGCAGGGGAGGAGCAGTACTTC
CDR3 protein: CATSSVAGEEQYF

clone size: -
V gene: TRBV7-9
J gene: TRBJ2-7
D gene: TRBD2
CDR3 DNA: TGTGCCAGCAGCCCCTCGGGACTAGCGGGCGAAAGCTCCTACGAGCAGTACTTC
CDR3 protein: CASSPSGLAGESSYEQYF

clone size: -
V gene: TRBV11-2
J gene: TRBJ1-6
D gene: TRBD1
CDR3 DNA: TGTGCCAGCAGCTTCCCGGGACAGGGTTCACCCCTCCACTTT
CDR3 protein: CASSFPGQGSPLHF

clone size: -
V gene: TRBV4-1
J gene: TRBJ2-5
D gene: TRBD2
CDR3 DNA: TGCGCCAGCAGCCAAGAGCCAGCTACTAGCGGTCCCCGTGAGACCCAGTACTTC
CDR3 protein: CASSQEPATSGPRETQYF

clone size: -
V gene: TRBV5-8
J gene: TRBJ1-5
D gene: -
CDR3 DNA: TGTGCCAGCAGCCCAGCGACAGGCCCTACCGGTCAGCCCCAGCATTTT
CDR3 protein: CASSPATGPTGQPQHF

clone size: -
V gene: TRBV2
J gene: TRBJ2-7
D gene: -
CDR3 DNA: TGTGCCAGCAGTAGGGGGGATCTCTACGAGCAGTACTTC
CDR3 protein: CASSRGDLYEQYF

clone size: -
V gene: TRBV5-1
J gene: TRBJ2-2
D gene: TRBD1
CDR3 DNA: TGCGCCAGCAGCTCCGGGACAGCTGTAACCGGGGAGCTGTTTTTT
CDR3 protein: CASSSGTAVTGELFF

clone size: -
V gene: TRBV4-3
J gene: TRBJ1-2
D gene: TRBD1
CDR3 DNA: TGCGCCAGCAGCCAAGATCCGGGACAGGGCTATGGCTACACCTTC
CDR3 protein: CASSQDPGQGYGYTF

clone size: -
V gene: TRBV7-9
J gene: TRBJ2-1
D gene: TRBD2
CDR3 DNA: TGTGCCAGCAGCTTAGACAGGACTAGCGGGAGGTACAATGAGCAGTTCTTC
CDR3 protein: CASSLDRTSGRYNEQFF

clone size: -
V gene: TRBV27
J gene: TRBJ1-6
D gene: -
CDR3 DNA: TGTGCCAGCAGTTTTCTCCGGGGGGAGGATTCACCCCTCCACTTT
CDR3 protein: CASSFLRGEDSPLHF

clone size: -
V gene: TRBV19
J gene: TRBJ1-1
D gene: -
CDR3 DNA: TGTGCCAGCAAGCACAGGACATCAAACACTGAAGCTTTCTTT
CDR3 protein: CASKHRTSNTEAFF

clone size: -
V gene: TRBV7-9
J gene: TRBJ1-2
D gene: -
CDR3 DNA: TGTGCCAGCAGCTTACAGGCTAACTATGGCTACACCTTC
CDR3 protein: CASSLQANYGYTF

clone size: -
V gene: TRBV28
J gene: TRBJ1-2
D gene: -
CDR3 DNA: TGTGCCAGCATCACACACGGTACTAACTATGGCTACACCTTC
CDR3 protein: CASITHGTNYGYTF

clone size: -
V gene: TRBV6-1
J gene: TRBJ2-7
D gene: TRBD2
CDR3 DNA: TGTGCCAGCAGTGCTACTTCCGGGACTAGCGTATCCTACGAGCAGTACTTC
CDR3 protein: CASSATSGTSVSYEQYF

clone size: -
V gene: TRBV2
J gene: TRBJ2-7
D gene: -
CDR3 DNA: TGTGCCAGCAGAATGGGGGGCGAGCAGTACTTC
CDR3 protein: CASRMGGEQYF

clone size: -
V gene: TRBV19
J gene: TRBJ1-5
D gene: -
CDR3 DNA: TGTGCCAGTACCGGCAGGTGGGAGCTACGTCAGCCCCAGCATTTT
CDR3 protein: CASTGRWELRQPQHF

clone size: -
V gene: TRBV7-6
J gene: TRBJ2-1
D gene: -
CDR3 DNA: TGTGCCAGCAGCCCTCTAGCGTCTAACTACAATGAGCAGTTCTTC
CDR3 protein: CASSPLASNYNEQFF

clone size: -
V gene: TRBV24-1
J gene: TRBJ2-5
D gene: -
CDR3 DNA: TGTGCCACCAGCAGGGCGGCTCAAGAGACCCAGTACTTC
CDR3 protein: CATSRAAQETQYF